The rows below give T cell receptor beta chains drawn from one sample of a study of OX40 agonist ivuxolimab in advanced cancers. TCRdb's table, derived via immunoSEQ multiplex PCR, lists solely in-frame clones and lacks some. The sample contains some 49,000 clones, approximately 81% of which appear only once. The sample here was CD4+ or CD8+ T cells sorted from blood, taken in a trial of the OX40 agonist ivuxolimab. The receptor set was obtained from an adult with an advanced solid tumor such as melanoma, head and neck, liver or kidney cancer. CDR3s include the opening cysteine and the closing phenylalanine or tryptophan. Each record gives: J gene, clone size, D gene, V gene, CDR3 DNA, CDR3 protein. D genes are given only for firm matches. Where a row states a size, it is once, few, many or the class of an expanded clone; other rows omit it.

>TRBJ2-1|NA|NA|TRBV7-9
TGTGCCAGCAGTCCAGGATACAATGAGCAGTTCTTC
CASSPGYNEQFF
>TRBJ1-2|NA|NA|TRBV7-9
TGTGCCAGCAGCTTAGGCCTTGGGCAGATCTATGGCTACACCTTC
CASSLGLGQIYGYTF
>TRBJ2-3|NA|TRBD1|TRBV6-1
TGTGCCAGCAGTGGCTGGACAGGGGGCATCACAGATACGCAGTATTTT
CASSGWTGGITDTQYF
>TRBJ1-5|NA|TRBD1|TRBV11-2
TGTGCCAGCAGCCCAACAGGGGCAGGGCAGCCCCAGCATTTT
CASSPTGAGQPQHF
>TRBJ1-5|NA|NA|TRBV30
TGTGCCTGGAGTAACCCCCCCGAGAGTAGCAATCAGCCCCAGCATTTT
CAWSNPPESSNQPQHF
>TRBJ1-2|NA|NA|TRBV28
TGTGCCAGCAGTTTACCCGGACAGTTCTATGGCTACACCTTC
CASSLPGQFYGYTF
>TRBJ1-3|NA|NA|TRBV2
TGTGCCAGCGACGGGGGCTCTGGAAACACCATATATTTT
CASDGGSGNTIYF
>TRBJ2-1|NA|TRBD2|TRBV23-1
TGCGCCAGCAGTCAATCCCCGGGGGGGCCATTTCGATCCTACAATGAGCAGTTCTTC
CASSQSPGGPFRSYNEQFF
>TRBJ1-2|once|TRBD1|TRBV29-1
TGCAGCGTTGGAGGGGGCGCGGGCTATGGCTACACCTTC
CSVGGGAGYGYTF
>TRBJ2-1|NA|TRBD2|TRBV19
TGTGCCAGTAGTTTTCGAGCGGGGGGATCCTACAATGAGCAGTTCTTC
CASSFRAGGSYNEQFF
>TRBJ2-4|NA|TRBD2|TRBV2
TGTGCCAGCAACGAGGCGGGGGGGCCGAACATTCAGTACTTC
CASNEAGGPNIQYF
>TRBJ1-5|NA|NA|TRBV6-5
TGTGCCAGCAGTTACTTCAGGGGCAACGGGCCCCAGCATTTT
CASSYFRGNGPQHF
>TRBJ2-7|NA|NA|TRBV27
TGTGCCAGCAGTTACTCGAACACCTACGAGCAGTACTTC
CASSYSNTYEQYF
>TRBJ1-5|NA|TRBD1|TRBV5-1
TGCGCCAGCAGCTTGTTTGGACAGGGGGGCCAGCCCCAGCATTTT
CASSLFGQGGQPQHF
>TRBJ2-1|NA|TRBD1|TRBV6-5
TGTGCCAGCAGTTACTTGGGACAGGGGAATAATGAGCAGTTCTTC
CASSYLGQGNNEQFF
>TRBJ2-5|NA|NA|TRBV20-1
TGCAGTGCTAGCATAGAAGAGACCCAGTACTTC
CSASIEETQYF
>TRBJ2-1|NA|NA|TRBV6-1
TGTGCCAGCAGTGAATTCGGTGGGAACAATGAGCAGTTCTTC
CASSEFGGNNEQFF
>TRBJ1-3|NA|NA|TRBV6-6
TGTGCCAGCAGTTACTCCGACCCCGCATTTGGAAACACCATATATTTT
CASSYSDPAFGNTIYF
>TRBJ2-5|NA|NA|TRBV7-6
TGTGCCAGCAGCCCCCACAGGGAAACGTACCAAGAGACCCAGTACTTC
CASSPHRETYQETQYF
>TRBJ2-7|NA|TRBD1|TRBV4-3
TGCGCCAGCAGCCAAGAGTGGGACAGCAGCTACGAGCAGTACTTC
CASSQEWDSSYEQYF
>TRBJ1-2|NA|TRBD1|TRBV7-8
TGTGCCAGCAGCTTAGAAGGGGGCGCGGACTATGGCTACACCTTC
CASSLEGGADYGYTF
>TRBJ2-5|NA|TRBD2|TRBV7-6
TGTGCCAGCAGCTGGACTAGCGGGGGGGCCTATGAGACCCAGTACTTC
CASSWTSGGAYETQYF
>TRBJ1-2|NA|TRBD1|TRBV15
TGTGCCACCAGCAGGGACAGGGATAAAAGTGGCTACACCTTC
CATSRDRDKSGYTF
>TRBJ2-5|NA|NA|TRBV10-3
TGTGCCAGCGGACAGCCTCTCGGGGAGACCCAGTACTTC
CASGQPLGETQYF
>TRBJ2-1|NA|NA|TRBV5-6
TGTGCCAGCAGCGCCGGGACGACTCAGCAGTTCTTC
CASSAGTTQQFF
>TRBJ2-1|NA|NA|TRBV9
TGTGCCAGCACCGGAAACAATGAGCAGTTCTTC
CASTGNNEQFF
>TRBJ1-2|NA|TRBD1|TRBV10-2
TGCGCCAGCAGTGAACTCCCGACAGGGGGGGTAGTCTATGGCTACACCTTC
CASSELPTGGVVYGYTF
>TRBJ1-3|NA|NA|TRBV9
TGTGCCAGCAGCACCCGATCCGGGGAAACTGGAAACACCATATATTTT
CASSTRSGETGNTIYF
>TRBJ1-5|NA|NA|TRBV19
TGTGCCAGTAGTATAGCCCCGGGCGGCGATCAGCCCCAGCATTTT
CASSIAPGGDQPQHF
>TRBJ2-3|once|NA|TRBV7-6
TGTGCCAGCAGCTTAGCTCCTTTAGAGGGGAGTACGCAGTATTTT
CASSLAPLEGSTQYF
>TRBJ2-7|NA|TRBD2|TRBV6-6
TGTGCCAGCAGTTACGTCGGGGGGGGCTCCTACGAGCAGTACTTC
CASSYVGGGSYEQYF
>TRBJ1-6|NA|NA|TRBV7-8
TGTGCCAGCAGCTTAGGGGGTTGGCCCCTCCACTTT
CASSLGGWPLHF